This T cell receptor beta chain was found in a study of blood T cell repertoires in COVID-19. V lost 0 bases and J lost 2, with 13 bases in between. Per the germline V gene, CDR1 is SGHDN and CDR2 is FVKESK. The length of the CDR3 is 16 residues. The assay was immunoSEQ multiplex PCR, and TCRdb's table has in-frame clones only and misses some. The sample lists tens of thousands of clones, about 70% occurring once. This sequence originates from a man aged 80 or over with acute or convalescent COVID-19. The specimen sequenced was peripheral blood. This chain connects TRBV14 to TRBJ2-5; D may be TRBD2 (6 bases). In DNA, the CDR3 is TGTGCCAGCAGCCAAGATGTTCTACGGGGGCAAGAGACCCAGTACTTC. Amino acids: CASSQDVLRGQETQYF. The full variable domain, its missing parts supplied by reference TRBV14 and TRBJ2-5, is EAGVTQFPSHSVIEKGQTVTLRCDPISGHDNLYWYRRVMGKEIKFLLHFVKESKQDESGMPNNRFLAERTGGTYSTLKVQPAELEDSGVYFCASSQDVLRGQETQYFGPGTRLLVL.